These T cell receptor beta chains were read from a single sample in a study of blood T cell repertoires in COVID-19. The assay was immunoSEQ multiplex PCR, and TCRdb's table has in-frame clones only and misses some. This table holds just over 150,000 clones, 85% found once. Material for sequencing was peripheral blood. The receptors shown here come from a human donor with acute or convalescent COVID-19. The donor label of this sample is uncertain. CDR3s include the opening cysteine and the closing phenylalanine or tryptophan. A D gene is named only where the DNA matches it firmly. A clone size is listed for some rows: how often the clone was seen (once, few, many), or a class if it is expanded.

d_gene: .
j_gene: TRBJ1-6
v_gene: TRBV5-4
abundance: .
CDR3aa: CASSNKGAGREGNSPLHF
CDR3nt: TGTGCCAGCAGCAACAAAGGGGCAGGGAGGGAGGGAAATTCACCCCTCCACTTT

d_gene: TRBD2
j_gene: TRBJ2-1
v_gene: TRBV28
abundance: .
CDR3aa: CASTSGGQWALNEQFF
CDR3nt: TGTGCCAGCACCTCGGGGGGGCAGTGGGCACTCAATGAGCAGTTCTTC

d_gene: TRBD1
j_gene: TRBJ1-1
v_gene: TRBV6-5
abundance: .
CDR3aa: CASNGQGMNTEAFF
CDR3nt: TGTGCCAGCAATGGACAGGGGATGAACACTGAAGCTTTCTTT

d_gene: .
j_gene: TRBJ1-5
v_gene: TRBV15
abundance: once
CDR3aa: CATSRDLDQPQHF
CDR3nt: TGTGCCACCAGCAGAGATCTTGATCAGCCCCAGCATTTT

d_gene: TRBD1
j_gene: TRBJ1-2
v_gene: TRBV3-1/TRBV3-2
abundance: .
CDR3aa: CASSQRQGGGYTF
CDR3nt: TGTGCCAGCAGCCAACGACAGGGTGGTGGCTACACCTTC

d_gene: .
j_gene: TRBJ2-1
v_gene: TRBV3-1/TRBV3-2
abundance: .
CDR3aa: CASSGAGTVYNEQFF
CDR3nt: TGTGCCAGCAGCGGCGCGGGGACAGTCTACAATGAGCAGTTCTTC

d_gene: TRBD2
j_gene: TRBJ2-1
v_gene: TRBV7-9
abundance: once
CDR3aa: CASSLAGTSGPNEQFF
CDR3nt: TGTGCCAGCAGCCTCGCCGGGACTAGCGGCCCCAATGAGCAGTTCTTC

d_gene: TRBD1
j_gene: TRBJ1-2
v_gene: TRBV30
abundance: .
CDR3aa: CAWGQGFVYGYTF
CDR3nt: TGTGCCTGGGGACAGGGGTTTGTCTATGGCTACACCTTC

d_gene: .
j_gene: TRBJ2-5
v_gene: TRBV12-3/TRBV12-4
abundance: .
CDR3aa: CASSLGREETQYF
CDR3nt: TGTGCCAGCAGTTTGGGCAGGGAAGAGACCCAGTACTTC

d_gene: TRBD2
j_gene: TRBJ2-2
v_gene: TRBV19
abundance: once
CDR3aa: CASSPGLAGGPEGELFF
CDR3nt: TGTGCCAGTAGTCCGGGACTAGCGGGGGGGCCGGAAGGGGAGCTGTTTTTT

d_gene: .
j_gene: TRBJ2-1
v_gene: TRBV10-1
abundance: .
CDR3aa: CASSEGQSDEQFF
CDR3nt: TGCGCCAGCAGTGAAGGACAGTCCGATGAGCAGTTCTTC

d_gene: .
j_gene: TRBJ2-5
v_gene: TRBV6-1
abundance: once
CDR3aa: CASSEGGRGQYF
CDR3nt: TGTGCCAGCAGTGAAGGGGGGCGTGGCCAGTACTTC

d_gene: TRBD1
j_gene: TRBJ1-3
v_gene: TRBV18
abundance: .
CDR3aa: CASSRNGQDAGNTIYF
CDR3nt: TGTGCCAGCTCACGGAACGGACAGGACGCTGGAAACACCATATATTTT

d_gene: .
j_gene: TRBJ1-5
v_gene: TRBV19
abundance: .
CDR3aa: CASSTAPVGTINQPQHF
CDR3nt: TGTGCCAGTAGTACCGCCCCCGTAGGGACAATCAATCAGCCCCAGCATTTT

d_gene: TRBD1
j_gene: TRBJ1-2
v_gene: TRBV3-1/TRBV3-2
abundance: once
CDR3aa: CASSPPGQGAYYGYTF
CDR3nt: TGTGCCAGCAGCCCTCCGGGACAGGGGGCTTACTATGGCTACACCTTC

d_gene: TRBD1
j_gene: TRBJ1-1
v_gene: TRBV19
abundance: .
CDR3aa: CASSATGYGDEAFF
CDR3nt: TGTGCCAGTAGCGCGACAGGGTATGGGGACGAAGCTTTCTTT

d_gene: TRBD1
j_gene: TRBJ2-1
v_gene: TRBV13
abundance: .
CDR3aa: CASSIRTGHDEQFF
CDR3nt: TGTGCCAGCAGCATTAGGACAGGGCACGATGAGCAGTTCTTC

d_gene: .
j_gene: TRBJ1-1
v_gene: TRBV19
abundance: .
CDR3aa: CASSDRGGTEAFF
CDR3nt: TGTGCCAGTAGTGATAGAGGGGGCACTGAAGCTTTCTTT

d_gene: .
j_gene: TRBJ1-3
v_gene: TRBV28
abundance: once
CDR3aa: CASSLPPSEVFGNTIYF
CDR3nt: TGTGCCAGCAGTTTACCCCCCAGCGAGGTTTTTGGAAACACCATATATTTT

d_gene: TRBD1
j_gene: TRBJ1-4
v_gene: TRBV9
abundance: .
CDR3aa: CASSPQGQGEKLFF
CDR3nt: TGTGCCAGCAGCCCACAAGGACAGGGTGAAAAACTGTTTTTT

d_gene: .
j_gene: TRBJ1-2
v_gene: TRBV3-1/TRBV3-2
abundance: .
CDR3aa: CASSATGTGYTF
CDR3nt: TGTGCCAGCAGCGCAACAGGTACCGGCTACACCTTC

d_gene: .
j_gene: TRBJ1-1
v_gene: TRBV4-1
abundance: once
CDR3aa: CASSHLQGRAEAFF
CDR3nt: TGCGCCAGCAGCCACCTACAGGGCCGGGCTGAAGCTTTCTTT

d_gene: .
j_gene: TRBJ1-1
v_gene: TRBV29-1
abundance: .
CDR3aa: CSVEKQVKNTEAFF
CDR3nt: TGCAGCGTTGAAAAACAGGTAAAGAACACTGAAGCTTTCTTT

d_gene: .
j_gene: TRBJ1-6
v_gene: TRBV25-1
abundance: .
CDR3aa: CASSGGRNSPLHF
CDR3nt: TGTGCCAGCAGTGGGGGGCGTAATTCACCCCTCCACTTT

d_gene: .
j_gene: TRBJ2-5
v_gene: TRBV3-1/TRBV3-2
abundance: .
CDR3aa: CASSQGTPGETQYF
CDR3nt: TGTGCCAGCAGCCAGGGTACTCCGGGTGAGACCCAGTACTTC

d_gene: .
j_gene: TRBJ1-2
v_gene: TRBV7-9
abundance: .
CDR3aa: CASNLGRALDYTF
CDR3nt: TGTGCCAGCAACTTGGGCAGGGCGCTTGACTACACCTTC

d_gene: .
j_gene: TRBJ2-7
v_gene: TRBV9
abundance: once
CDR3aa: CASSRQSYEQYF
CDR3nt: TGTGCCAGCAGCCGACAGTCCTACGAGCAGTACTTC

d_gene: .
j_gene: TRBJ2-1
v_gene: TRBV12-3/TRBV12-4
abundance: .
CDR3aa: CASFRTLRNEQFF
CDR3nt: TGTGCCAGCTTCAGGACTCTTAGGAATGAGCAGTTCTTC

d_gene: TRBD2
j_gene: TRBJ2-3
v_gene: TRBV7-8
abundance: .
CDR3aa: CASSLAGGSWTSSTVSRRQYF
CDR3nt: TGTGCCAGCAGCTTAGCGGGTGGGAGTTGGACTAGCTCCACGGTCAGCCGGAGGCAGTATTTT

d_gene: TRBD1
j_gene: TRBJ2-7
v_gene: TRBV18
abundance: .
CDR3aa: CASSFRLGQENYEQYF
CDR3nt: TGTGCCAGCTCCTTTCGGTTGGGACAGGAAAACTACGAGCAGTACTTC

d_gene: TRBD2
j_gene: TRBJ2-3
v_gene: TRBV7-6
abundance: .
CDR3aa: CASSPRPSGGAQGTDTQYF
CDR3nt: TGTGCCAGCAGCCCAAGACCTAGCGGGGGGGCCCAAGGCACAGATACGCAGTATTTT

d_gene: TRBD1
j_gene: TRBJ1-1
v_gene: TRBV4-1
abundance: .
CDR3aa: CASSQAAGQGVLEAFF
CDR3nt: TGCGCCAGCAGCCAAGCTGCGGGACAGGGGGTTTTAGAAGCTTTCTTT

d_gene: .
j_gene: TRBJ1-6
v_gene: TRBV28
abundance: .
CDR3aa: CASSSDRSPLYNSPLHF
CDR3nt: TGTGCCAGCAGCTCTGACAGGTCCCCCCTCTATAATTCACCCCTCCACTTT

d_gene: .
j_gene: TRBJ2-7
v_gene: TRBV5-6
abundance: .
CDR3aa: CASSLDRYEQYF
CDR3nt: TGTGCCAGCAGCTTGGACAGGTACGAGCAGTACTTC

d_gene: .
j_gene: TRBJ1-6
v_gene: TRBV6-6
abundance: .
CDR3aa: CASSSSSYNSPLHF
CDR3nt: TGTGCCAGCAGTTCTAGCTCCTATAATTCACCCCTCCACTTT

d_gene: TRBD1
j_gene: TRBJ1-1
v_gene: TRBV3-1/TRBV3-2
abundance: .
CDR3aa: CASSQGTGGAGTEAFF
CDR3nt: TGTGCCAGCAGCCAAGGAACAGGGGGCGCGGGGACTGAAGCTTTCTTT

d_gene: TRBD1
j_gene: TRBJ1-6
v_gene: TRBV7-2
abundance: .
CDR3aa: CASSLASRQGYNSPLHF
CDR3nt: TGTGCCAGCAGCTTAGCATCCCGACAGGGGTATAATTCACCCCTCCACTTT

d_gene: TRBD1
j_gene: TRBJ1-2
v_gene: TRBV18
abundance: .
CDR3aa: CASSPTETGVYGYTF
CDR3nt: TGTGCCAGCTCACCAACCGAGACAGGGGTCTATGGCTACACCTTC

d_gene: TRBD2
j_gene: TRBJ2-1
v_gene: TRBV10-2
abundance: .
CDR3aa: CASSEVAGSSYNEQFF
CDR3nt: TGCGCCAGCAGTGAAGTAGCGGGAAGCTCCTACAATGAGCAGTTCTTC

d_gene: .
j_gene: TRBJ1-2
v_gene: TRBV5-6
abundance: .
CDR3aa: CASSLSGANYGYTF
CDR3nt: TGTGCCAGCAGCTTGTCGGGGGCTAACTATGGCTACACCTTC

d_gene: TRBD1
j_gene: TRBJ1-4
v_gene: TRBV3-1/TRBV3-2
abundance: .
CDR3aa: CASATRTGRLYNEKLFF
CDR3nt: TGTGCCAGCGCCACTAGGACAGGGCGTTTATATAATGAAAAACTGTTTTTT

d_gene: .
j_gene: TRBJ2-1
v_gene: TRBV13
abundance: once
CDR3aa: CASSVRAGHYNEQFF
CDR3nt: TGTGCCAGCAGCGTTCGAGCGGGCCATTACAATGAGCAGTTCTTC

d_gene: .
j_gene: TRBJ2-3
v_gene: TRBV21-1
abundance: .
CDR3aa: CASSKDTYAADTQYF
CDR3nt: TGTGCCAGCAGCAAAGATACCTACGCGGCAGATACGCAGTATTTT

d_gene: .
j_gene: TRBJ2-1
v_gene: TRBV7-8
abundance: .
CDR3aa: CASLTVSAKGNEQFF
CDR3nt: TGTGCCAGCCTTACAGTGTCGGCAAAAGGCAATGAGCAGTTCTTC

d_gene: TRBD1
j_gene: TRBJ2-2
v_gene: TRBV6-1
abundance: once
CDR3aa: CASSETPGQGWRVFF
CDR3nt: TGTGCCAGCAGTGAAACCCCGGGACAGGGGTGGAGGGTGTTTTTT

d_gene: TRBD1
j_gene: TRBJ1-4
v_gene: TRBV3-1/TRBV3-2
abundance: .
CDR3aa: CASSLRTGAVNEKLFF
CDR3nt: TGTGCCAGCAGCCTCCGGACAGGGGCCGTTAATGAAAAACTGTTTTTT

d_gene: TRBD2
j_gene: TRBJ2-2
v_gene: TRBV9
abundance: .
CDR3aa: CASSVLAGANTGELFF
CDR3nt: TGTGCCAGCAGCGTTCTAGCGGGGGCGAACACCGGGGAGCTGTTTTTT

d_gene: .
j_gene: TRBJ1-2
v_gene: TRBV19
abundance: .
CDR3aa: CASSIGFGRTTNYGYTF
CDR3nt: TGTGCCAGTAGTATAGGATTCGGCAGAACTACTAACTATGGCTACACCTTC

d_gene: .
j_gene: TRBJ2-1
v_gene: TRBV7-3
abundance: .
CDR3aa: CASSLQGGFRNEQFF
CDR3nt: TGTGCCAGCAGCTTGCAGGGGGGATTTCGGAATGAGCAGTTCTTC

d_gene: .
j_gene: TRBJ2-1
v_gene: TRBV30
abundance: once
CDR3aa: CAWNYPDYKQFF
CDR3nt: TGTGCCTGGAACTACCCCGACTATAAGCAGTTCTTC

d_gene: .
j_gene: TRBJ1-1
v_gene: TRBV5-1
abundance: .
CDR3aa: CASSLMTANTEAFF
CDR3nt: TGCGCCAGCAGCTTGATGACAGCGAACACTGAAGCTTTCTTT

d_gene: .
j_gene: TRBJ2-7
v_gene: TRBV6-5
abundance: .
CDR3aa: CASARTDSYEQYF
CDR3nt: TGTGCCAGCGCCCGGACAGACTCCTACGAGCAGTACTTC

d_gene: .
j_gene: TRBJ2-4
v_gene: TRBV4-1
abundance: .
CDR3aa: CASSQGTSRAKNIQYF
CDR3nt: TGCGCCAGCAGCCAAGGGACATCTCGAGCCAAAAACATTCAGTACTTC

d_gene: .
j_gene: TRBJ1-3
v_gene: TRBV14
abundance: few
CDR3aa: CASSQTGSGNTIYF
CDR3nt: TGTGCCAGCAGCCAGACGGGCTCTGGAAACACCATATATTTT

d_gene: .
j_gene: TRBJ1-2
v_gene: TRBV11-2
abundance: once
CDR3aa: CASSLGWSGYTF
CDR3nt: TGTGCCAGCAGCTTAGGTTGGAGCGGCTACACCTTC

d_gene: .
j_gene: TRBJ2-4
v_gene: TRBV27
abundance: .
CDR3aa: CASSLLGEGKNIQYF
CDR3nt: TGTGCCAGCAGCCTCCTAGGAGAGGGTAAAAACATTCAGTACTTC

d_gene: TRBD1
j_gene: TRBJ1-2
v_gene: TRBV29-1
abundance: .
CDR3aa: CSVEFDRGPISRGEGYTF
CDR3nt: TGCAGCGTTGAATTCGACAGGGGGCCTATCTCCCGAGGGGAGGGCTACACCTTC